A selection of T cell receptor beta chains follows, all from one sample in a study of post-analysis software for immune sequencing data. Using its own MiXCR run on the PCR reads, TCRdb lists one record per CDR3 protein. Among 700,000 to 800,000 distinct CDR3 sequences listed, around 27% were seen once. Sequences were obtained from blood. All receptors derive from a girl aged 10-17 years with multiple sclerosis. Both conserved end residues are part of each CDR3. The D gene is left open where the match is weak. Clone size is given for some rows only: seen once, a few or many times, or a class if the clone is expanded.

D gene	V gene	J gene	clone size	CDR3 protein	CDR3 DNA
-	TRBV20-1	TRBJ1-2	few	CSVGTGPPDLDGYTF	TGCAGTGTCGGGACCGGGCCCCCCGACCTTGATGGCTACACCTTC
-	TRBV14	TRBJ2-3	few	CASSDHSTDTQYF	TGTGCCAGCAGCGACCACAGCACAGATACGCAGTATTTT
-	TRBV10-3	TRBJ2-7	-	CAISEGTNYEQYF	TGTGCCATCAGTGAGGGCACCAACTACGAGCAGTACTTC
TRBD2	TRBV5-1	TRBJ2-1	few	CASSMTSGGSYNEQFF	TGCGCCAGCAGCATGACTAGCGGGGGATCCTACAATGAGCAGTTCTTC
-	TRBV7-9	TRBJ1-5	-	CASSLDGGAGQPQHF	TGTGCCAGCAGCTTAGATGGGGGGGCCGGACAGCCCCAGCATTTT
TRBD1	TRBV2	TRBJ2-1	few	CANLEGQGFPGEQFF	TGTGCCAACCTAGAGGGACAGGGGTTTCCGGGTGAGCAGTTCTTC
-	TRBV27	TRBJ2-7	-	CASSGQSSYEQYF	TGTGCCAGCAGTGGGCAGTCCTCCTACGAGCAGTACTTC
-	TRBV7-6	TRBJ2-1	-	CASALGPSSYNEQFF	TGTGCCAGTGCCTTGGGGCCGAGCTCCTACAATGAGCAGTTCTTC
-	TRBV27	TRBJ2-7	-	CASSLRDGVSYEQYF	TGTGCCAGCAGTTTGCGGGACGGAGTCTCCTACGAGCAGTACTTC
-	TRBV11-2	TRBJ2-2	few	CASSFAVAHTGELFF	TGTGCCAGCAGCTTTGCCGTGGCACACACCGGGGAGCTGTTTTTT
-	TRBV20-1	TRBJ2-5	few	CSGRGGTGQETQYF	TGCAGCGGCCGAGGTGGGACTGGACAAGAGACCCAGTACTTC